This T cell receptor (beta chain) stems from a study of T cell responses to AZD1222 COVID-19 vaccine. Study observations and caveats: Donors were chiefly white British, with a greater number of females, and clonal diversity was perhaps underestimated. Researchers took repertoire samples only after the peak T cell response had come. Vaccine-related CD4 TCRs covered spike, predominating at 160-218 and 743-854.

For this clone: Its antigen is still unknown.

Recipients boosted at about 4 weeks or about 12 weeks are pooled. Germline V gives CDR1 WSHSY, CDR2 SAAADI. This CDR3 is built from 15 residues. Trimming took off 8 bases at V and 6 bases at J, with 22 bases between the two ends. Profiled with immunoSEQ multiplex PCR; TCRdb holds only in-frame clones, not every one. This table has about 130,000 clones, 85% to 95% appearing once. The clonotype was recovered from an adult who received the AZD1222 COVID-19 vaccine. The material was peripheral blood, obtained 28 days after the second AZD1222 dose. The chain joins TRBV10-2 to TRBJ1-1; TRBD1 is a possible D gene (6 bases). CDR3 loop: CASGTRGGVLSEAFF. CDR3 in DNA: TGCGCCAGCGGGACAAGGGGAGGAGTACTGTCTGAAGCTTTCTTT.